This paragraph reports one TCR beta chain. The CDR3 loop spans 19 amino acids. Germline trimming cut 0 bases from V and 3 bases from J; bases unmatched to any gene: 11. CDR1 and CDR2 (germline): SGDLS, YYNGEE. This entry is derived from a study of Ad26.COV2.S vaccination and SARS-CoV-2 variants. TCRdb keeps only in-frame clones here, not all; method: immunoSEQ multiplex PCR. The table records 300,000 to 350,000 clones, 90% of them present only once. The treatment here: about 20 received Ad26.COV2.S at low or high dose, single or two shots; 5 received placebo; per-sample allocation not given. On day 63 after the first injection, vaccine and placebo recipients gave samples.

The chain combines TRBV9 with TRBJ2-1; 11 bases agree with TRBD2. This TCR was sampled from a person aged 18 to 65 who received the Ad26.COV2.S COVID-19 vaccine or a placebo. The starting material was peripheral blood, obtained in a trial of Ad26.COV2.S vaccine versus placebo. The DNA for the CDR3 is TGTGCCAGCAGCGTAGGAGTAGCGGGAGGGCCTGGCTTCTACAATGAGCAGTTCTTC. Its translation: CASSVGVAGGPGFYNEQFF. The complete variable domain, with remaining parts taken from reference TRBV9 and TRBJ2-1, reads DSGVTQTPKHLITATGQRVTLRCSPRSGDLSVYWYQQSLDQGLQFLIQYYNGEERAKGNILERFSAQQFPDLHSELNLSSLELGDSALYFCASSVGVAGGPGFYNEQFFGPGTRLTVL.